Described below is a single T cell receptor beta chain sequence and its context. Its antigen is not identified. A linear amplification protocol produced the TCR libraries from approximately 460 ng of total RNA. TCRdb re-derived calls from the reads in MiXCR, one entry per CDR3 protein. The table lists approximately 180,000 distinct CDR3 sequences, about 74% of them singletons. This sample was taken from a study of healthy donors' naive CD4 and CD8 T cells. Study findings and constraints: Negatively charged CDR3s marked CD8+ lineage; positively charged CDR3s marked CD4+ lineage.

The CDR3 has 14 amino acids. Per germline, CDR1 GTSNPN and CDR2 SVGIG (reference sequence). With V trimmed by 5 bases and J by 10 bases, 9 bases remained unmatched. The receptor comes from a pool of human donors in good health; the sample pools cells from several healthy donors. J is TRBJ1-6 and V is TRBV30; 9 positions agree with TRBD1. Sequenced input: naive CD4+ and CD8+ T cells sorted from blood, pooled from several donors. The CDR3 nucleotides read TGTGCCTGGGACACCGGGACAGGGTACTCACCCCTCCACTTT. Its translation is CAWDTGTGYSPLHF.